This TCR beta chain is drawn from a study of shared clonotypes between healthy human individuals. The table came from immunoSEQ multiplex PCR; TCRdb's copy has only in-frame clones and leaves some out. The sample yields about 2.3 million clones, approximately 93% seen once. The CDR3 extends over 10 amino acids. CDR1 is GTSNPN and CDR2 is SVGIG in the germline V gene (reference sequence). V lost 3 bases, J lost 5 bases, and 3 bases lay in between. This sequence was found in a man between 18 and 29 years old in good health. Some clones in this sample may be carry-over from other donors' samples. The J gene is TRBJ2-3, the V gene TRBV30; no clear D. The sequenced sample consisted of naive CD4+ T cells from PBMCs. The subset is: CD45RA+ positively selected. DNA for the CDR3: TGTGCCTGGAGCGGAGATACGCAGTATTTT. It encodes CAWSGDTQYF.